The 20 T cell receptor beta chains below all came from one sample that was sequenced in a study of T cell responses to AZD1222 COVID-19 vaccine. Clones were read by immunoSEQ multiplex PCR, and TCRdb kept only the in-frame ones, dropping some. Of some 150,000 clones listed, roughly 87% are singletons. The source was peripheral blood, collected 28 days after the second dose of the MenACWY control vaccine. These receptor sequences come from an adult who received the MenACWY meningococcal vaccine as a control.

In this sample, this clone turned up a few times. The V and J genes are TRBV29-1 and TRBJ1-3; D unresolved. The CDR3 loop spans 12 amino acids. Trimming cost V 7 bases and J 1 base, with 8 bases left between them. Germline CDR1 is SQVTM and CDR2 is ANQGSEA. The CDR3, as DNA: TGCAGCGCCCGGACTTCTGGAAACACCATATATTTT. Amino acids: CSARTSGNTIYF.

V is TRBV5-1 and J is TRBJ1-1; TRBD1 might be the D (6 bases). The CDR3 is 16 residues long. The germline CDR1 and CDR2 sequences are SGHRS and YFSETQ. The V end was cut by 1 base, the J end by 4 bases, with 17 bases between. CDR3 nucleotide sequence: TGCGCCAGCAGCTTGTTTTCAGGGGCTAGTGGCACTGAAGCTTTCTTT. Amino acid sequence: CASSLFSGASGTEAFF.

The chain employs TRBV6-5 and TRBJ1-4; no firm D call. The CDR3 covers 13 residues. From germline, CDR1 is MNHEY and CDR2 SVGAGI. Trimming removed 11 bases at V and 5 bases at J, with 15 bases between. CDR3 nucleotides: TGTGCCGCGAGGGCAGGCGACAATGAAAAACTGTTTTTT. It specifies CAARAGDNEKLFF.

V usage is TRBV4-3 and J usage is TRBJ2-4, with 9 bases identical to TRBD2. CDR3 length: 15 residues. CDR1 LGHNA and CDR2 YSLEER come from the germline V gene. J was trimmed by 6 bases and V by 0 bases; bases with no gene match: 3. Here the CDR3 DNA reads TGCGCCAGCAGCCAAGAGAGCGGGGGGACAAACATTCAGTACTTC. Its protein product is CASSQESGGTNIQYF.

The V gene is TRBV4-1, the J gene TRBJ1-2; unclear D gene. The V end lost 0 bases, the J end lost 7 bases, and 15 bases lay between the germline ends. The CDR3 is 15 amino acids. CDR1 and CDR2 (germline): MGHRA, YSYEKL. The CDR3 sequence: CASSQDRNSFVGYTF. DNA of the CDR3: TGCGCCAGCAGCCAAGATCGGAACAGTTTTGTTGGCTACACCTTC.

The chain employs TRBV9 and TRBJ2-1; 8 bases fit TRBD1. This CDR3 has 14 amino acids. The germline V gene has CDR1 SGDLS and CDR2 YYNGEE. J lost 8 bases, V lost 4 bases, and 8 bases had no gene match. CDR3 in amino acids: CASSSWTGRDEQFF. CDR3 DNA sequence: TGTGCCAGCAGCTCTTGGACAGGGCGGGATGAGCAGTTCTTC. The whole variable domain, filled in from reference TRBV9 and TRBJ2-1, reads DSGVTQTPKHLITATGQRVTLRCSPRSGDLSVYWYQQSLDQGLQFLIQYYNGEERAKGNILERFSAQQFPDLHSELNLSSLELGDSALYFCASSSWTGRDEQFFGPGTRLTVL.

V usage is TRBV5-5 and J usage is TRBJ2-2; weak D call: TRBD1 (6 bases). V was cut by 5 bases and J by 5 bases, with 19 bases left in between. The CDR3 extends over 16 amino acids. The V gene's germline CDR1 is SGHKS and CDR2 YYEKEE (reference sequence). CDR3 DNA: TGTGCCAGCAGTCGGTCGACAGGCGAGGGGACCGGGGAGCTGTTTTTT. Encoded protein: CASSRSTGEGTGELFF. The full variable domain, its missing parts supplied by reference TRBV5-5 and TRBJ2-2, is DAGVTQSPTHLIKTRGQQVTLRCSPISGHKSVSWYQQVLGQGPQFIFQYYEKEERGRGNFPDRFSARQFPNYSSELNVNALLLGDSALYLCASSRSTGEGTGELFFGEGSRLTVL.

The V and J genes are TRBV5-6 and TRBJ2-3; D remains unclear. Per germline, CDR1 SGHDT and CDR2 YYEEEE. The CDR3 contains 17 residues. Trimming took off 0 bases at V and 0 bases at J, with 14 bases between the two ends. The CDR3 protein is CASSLDPIMTSTDTQYF. The CDR3 DNA follows: TGTGCCAGCAGCTTGGATCCGATCATGACTAGCACAGATACGCAGTATTTT.

This chain links TRBV6-6 with TRBJ1-5, with 9 bases identical to TRBD1. The CDR3 extends over 15 amino acids. V lost 5 bases and J lost 0; bases outside the gene matches: 2. In germline, CDR1 is MNHNY, CDR2 SVGAGI (reference sequence). CDR3 nucleotides: TGTGCCAGCAGTCACAGGGGGCCTAGCAATCAGCCCCAGCATTTT. Its translation: CASSHRGPSNQPQHF.

The rearrangement links TRBV19 to TRBJ1-2; 8 nucleotides align to TRBD1. The J segment lost 7 bases and the V segment lost 1 base, leaving 11 bases of the junction unmatched. There are 16 residues in the CDR3. The germline V gene encodes CDR1 LNHDA and CDR2 SQIVND (reference sequence). This CDR3 is CASSIAPAGGYAGYTF. CDR3 coding DNA: TGTGCCAGTAGTATAGCCCCGGCAGGGGGCTATGCTGGCTACACCTTC.

This clone was detected a few times. This chain uses TRBV24-1 with TRBJ1-1; possibly TRBD1 for D (5 bases). The germline V gene encodes CDR1 KGHDR and CDR2 SFDVKD. This CDR3 is 15 amino acids long. V was clipped by 3 bases and J by 2 bases, with 12 bases between them. CDR3 in DNA: TGTGCCACCAGTGATCCGCGGAGGGGCAACACTGAAGCTTTCTTT. Encoded protein: CATSDPRRGNTEAFF.

The chain combines TRBV9 with TRBJ2-7; 8 bases line up with TRBD2. The CDR3 totals 15 residues. The J segment lost 0 bases and the V segment lost 0 bases, leaving 2 bases of the junction unmatched. The V gene's germline CDR1 is SGDLS and CDR2 YYNGEE. CDR3: CASSVAGGSSYEQYF. The CDR3 region has the DNA TGTGCCAGCAGCGTAGCGGGGGGGAGCTCCTACGAGCAGTACTTC.

The CDR3 bases are TGTGCCAGCAGCCCCTCTAAACTGTTTTTT. This gives the protein CASSPSKLFF. This chain links TRBV9 with TRBJ1-4; D is ambiguous. V lost 4 bases to trimming and J lost 11 bases, with 6 bases between them. There are 10 residues in the CDR3. Germline V gene data show CDR1 as SGDLS and CDR2 as YYNGEE.

V usage is TRBV4-3 and J usage is TRBJ2-2; 9 nucleotides align to TRBD2. The CDR3 spans 17 residues. CDR1 is LGHNA and CDR2 is YSLEER in the germline V gene. Trimming at V came to 1 base and at J to 7 bases, leaving 10 bases not matched to a gene. The CDR3 DNA reads as TGCGCCAGCAGCCAAGCATCAGCGGGGGGCTCTGTCGGGGAGCTGTTTTTT. This translates into CASSQASAGGSVGELFF.

The chain couples TRBV4-3 to TRBJ2-3, with 12 nucleotides matching TRBD2. Germline CDR1 LGHNA, CDR2 YSLEER. CDR3 length equals 15 residues. The J segment lost 8 bases and the V segment lost 4 bases, leaving 7 bases of the junction unmatched. The CDR3 DNA reads as TGCGCCAGCAGCCGCCTAGCGGGGGGGCTCGGTACGCAGTATTTT. It codes for CASSRLAGGLGTQYF.

The chain couples TRBV3-1 (or the pseudogene TRBV3-2) to TRBJ2-1; 11 nucleotides agree with TRBD2. The CDR3 totals 17 residues. Trimming at V came to 2 bases and at J to 6 bases, leaving 9 bases not matched to a gene. Per germline, CDR1 LGHDT and CDR2 YNNKEL (reference sequence). CDR3 residues: CASSQSPLAGGGNEQFF. CDR3 DNA sequence: TGTGCCAGCAGCCAAAGCCCCCTAGCGGGAGGAGGCAATGAGCAGTTCTTC.

This chain joins TRBV3-1 (or the pseudogene TRBV3-2) and TRBJ1-6, with no clear D. This CDR3 spans 14 amino acids. The germline V gene encodes CDR1 LGHDT and CDR2 YNNKEL (reference sequence). V gave up 0 bases and J gave up 4 bases, with 4 bases separating them. CDR3 sequence reads: CASSQEGYNSPLHF. In DNA, the CDR3 is TGTGCCAGCAGCCAAGAAGGGTATAATTCACCCCTCCACTTT.

This CDR3 reads CASSSSGYRPDGYTF. Here the CDR3 DNA reads TGTGCCAGCAGCTCGTCGGGCTATCGCCCAGATGGCTACACCTTC. The V gene is TRBV6-5, the J gene TRBJ1-2, with D unresolved. V was cut by 6 bases and J by 6 bases, with 20 bases left in between. This CDR3 spans 15 amino acids. CDR1 and CDR2 from the germline V gene are MNHEY and SVGAGI.

This clone was recorded only once. This chain links TRBV30 with TRBJ1-2; D gene ambiguous. CDR3 length: 11 amino acids. The germline V and J ends were trimmed by 0 bases and 9 bases, with 8 bases remaining between them. The germline gives CDR1 GTSNPN, CDR2 SVGIG (reference sequence). In DNA form, the CDR3 reads TGTGCCTGGAGTGTACGTATGAGCTACACCTTC. This codes for CAWSVRMSYTF.

The chain joins TRBV3-1 (or the pseudogene TRBV3-2) to TRBJ2-1, with D unresolved. Germline lookup yields CDR1 LGHDT and CDR2 YNNKEL (reference sequence). V lost 6 bases to trimming and J lost 5 bases, with 8 bases between them. This CDR3 spans 12 amino acids. The CDR3 nucleotides read TGTGCCAGCAGGACCTATGACAATGAGCAGTTCTTC. It codes for CASRTYDNEQFF.